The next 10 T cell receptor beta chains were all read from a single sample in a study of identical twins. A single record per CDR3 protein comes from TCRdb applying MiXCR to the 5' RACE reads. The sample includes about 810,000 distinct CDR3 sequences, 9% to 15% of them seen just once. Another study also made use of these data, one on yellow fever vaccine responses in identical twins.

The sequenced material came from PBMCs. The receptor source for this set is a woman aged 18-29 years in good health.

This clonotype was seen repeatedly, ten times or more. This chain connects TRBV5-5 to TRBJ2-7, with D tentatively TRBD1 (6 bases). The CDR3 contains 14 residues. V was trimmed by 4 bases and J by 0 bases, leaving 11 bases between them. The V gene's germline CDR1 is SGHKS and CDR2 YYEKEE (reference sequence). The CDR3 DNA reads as TGTGCCAGCAGCCCGGACAGCTTCTCCTACGAGCAGTACGTC. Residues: CASSPDSFSYEQYV.

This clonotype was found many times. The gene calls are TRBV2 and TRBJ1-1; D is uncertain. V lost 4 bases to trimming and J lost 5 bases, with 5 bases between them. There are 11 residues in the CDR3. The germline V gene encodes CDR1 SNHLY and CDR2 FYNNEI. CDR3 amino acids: CASSGGTEAFF. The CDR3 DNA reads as TGTGCCAGCAGTGGAGGTACTGAAGCTTTCTTT. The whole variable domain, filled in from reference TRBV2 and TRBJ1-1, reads EPEVTQTPSHQVTQMGQEVILRCVPISNHLYFYWYRQILGQKVEFLVSFYNNEISEKSEIFDDQFSVERPDGSNFTLKIRSTKLEDSAMYFCASSGGTEAFFGQGTRLTVV.

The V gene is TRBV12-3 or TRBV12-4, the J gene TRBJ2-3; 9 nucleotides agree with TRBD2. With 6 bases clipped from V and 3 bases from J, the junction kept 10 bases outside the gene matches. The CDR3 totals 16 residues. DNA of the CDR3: TGTGCCAGCAGAACACCCAGCGGGAGGAGGACAGATACGCAGTATTTT. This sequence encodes CASRTPSGRRTDTQYF.

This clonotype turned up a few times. CDR3 sequence (DNA): TGTGCCACCAGCGGAAGAGTTGGACGGCCGGAGAGCTCCTACAATGAGCAGTTCTTC. The encoded protein is CATSGRVGRPESSYNEQFF. J is TRBJ2-1 and V is TRBV15; D is uncertain. The CDR3 runs 19 residues. Looked up from germline, CDR1 is LNHNV and CDR2 is YYDKDF (reference sequence). The V end was cut by 5 bases, the J end by 0 bases, with 23 bases between.

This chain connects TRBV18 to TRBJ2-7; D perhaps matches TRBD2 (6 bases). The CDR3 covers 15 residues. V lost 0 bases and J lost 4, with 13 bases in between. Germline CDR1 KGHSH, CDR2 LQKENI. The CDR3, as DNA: TGTGCCAGCTCACCACCGCCGGGCGGGGTGTACGAGCAGTACTTC. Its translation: CASSPPPGGVYEQYF.

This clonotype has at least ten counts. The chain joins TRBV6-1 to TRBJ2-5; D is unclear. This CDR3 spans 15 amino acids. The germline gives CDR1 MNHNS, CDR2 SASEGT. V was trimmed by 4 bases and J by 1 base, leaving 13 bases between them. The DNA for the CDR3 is TGTGCCAGCAGTGCCGACACCGCCTTCCAAGAGACCCAGTACTTC. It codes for CASSADTAFQETQYF.

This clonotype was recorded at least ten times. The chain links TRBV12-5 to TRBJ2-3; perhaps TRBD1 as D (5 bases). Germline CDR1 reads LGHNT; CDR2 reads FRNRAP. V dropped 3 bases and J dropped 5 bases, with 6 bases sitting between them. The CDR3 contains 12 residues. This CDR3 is CASGFGQDTQYF. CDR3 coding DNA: TGTGCTAGTGGTTTCGGACAAGATACGCAGTATTTT.

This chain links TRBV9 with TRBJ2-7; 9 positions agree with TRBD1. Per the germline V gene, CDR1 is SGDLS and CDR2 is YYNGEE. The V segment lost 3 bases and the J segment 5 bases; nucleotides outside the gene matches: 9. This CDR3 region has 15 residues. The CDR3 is CASSATGTGPHEQYF. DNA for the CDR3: TGTGCCAGCAGCGCGACCGGGACAGGGCCGCACGAGCAGTACTTC.

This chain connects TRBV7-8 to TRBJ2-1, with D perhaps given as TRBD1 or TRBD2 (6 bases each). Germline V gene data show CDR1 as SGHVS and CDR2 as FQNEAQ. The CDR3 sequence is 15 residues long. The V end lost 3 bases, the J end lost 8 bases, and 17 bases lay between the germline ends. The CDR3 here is CASSLVGGAGDEQFF. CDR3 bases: TGTGCCAGCAGCTTGGTGGGGGGCGCAGGGGATGAGCAGTTCTTC.

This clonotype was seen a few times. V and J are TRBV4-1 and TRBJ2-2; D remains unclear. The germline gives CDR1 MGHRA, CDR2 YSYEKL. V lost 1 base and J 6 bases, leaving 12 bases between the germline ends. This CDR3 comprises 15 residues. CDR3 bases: TGCGCCAGCAGCCAAGGGGTCGCGGTCGCCGGGGAGCTGTTTTTT. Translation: CASSQGVAVAGELFF.